The entry below gives a single T cell receptor beta chain sequence along with its context. The CDR3 contains 13 residues. Trimming cost V 7 bases and J 7 bases; bases outside gene matches: 9. Under the authors' procedure: Reference gene primer amplification yielded estimated nucleated cell counts. The method was immunoSEQ multiplex PCR; TCRdb's version includes in-frame clones alone and lacks a portion of them. The V and J calls and clone size come from that table; D and trimming were worked out from the DNA. Counted here are hundreds of thousands of clones, about 88% occurring once; the ten biggest clones make up 1.4% to 1.5%. This entry belongs to a study of blood T cell repertoires in COVID-19. At the level of the study: Sample material is recorded as cDNA or gDNA derived from T cells, B-cell-depleted T cells, or PBMCs.

The sequencing input was PBMCs or T cells enriched from blood (not recorded which). The rearrangement joins TRBV12-3 or TRBV12-4 to TRBJ2-7; 8 bases line up with TRBD1. This TCR was sampled from a woman aged 18-35 years who had been exposed to COVID-19. The CDR3 bases are TGTGCCAGCACCTGGGCAGGGGGCCCAGAGCAGTACTTC. It specifies CASTWAGGPEQYF.